This TCR beta chain derives from a study of cytomegalovirus exposure and HLA in healthy donors. Both 60 Vbeta primers and 13 Jbeta primers went into the PCR. Data came from immunoSEQ multiplex PCR; TCRdb stores just in-frame clones and leaves some out. This sample has some 150,000 clones, with roughly 79% found just once. In this sample, this clone turned up once. The germline V gene has CDR1 MDHEN and CDR2 SYDVKM. This CDR3 is 14 amino acids long. The trim removed 3 bases at V and 4 bases at J, leaving 2 bases unmatched. This sequence originates from a woman in her thirties or forties in good health and CMV-seropositive. V is TRBV28 and J is TRBJ1-2; 10 bases map to TRBD1. Sequences were obtained from PBMCs. The CDR3 DNA reads as TGTGCCAGCAGTTTGACAGGGGGCGGCTATGGCTACACCTTC. Translated, it gives CASSLTGGGYGYTF.